A selection of T cell receptor beta chains follows, all from one sample in a study of control samples from healthy donors and cancer patients. Only in-frame clones appear in the TCRdb table, and some are missing; sequencing was by immunoSEQ multiplex PCR. The table includes about 89,000 clones, roughly 86% detected once. Sequencing was carried out using blood. These receptors were taken from a man younger than 45 in good health. Both conserved end residues are part of each CDR3. Fields, in order: clone size, J gene, V gene, D gene, CDR3 protein, CDR3 DNA. D genes are given only for firm matches. The listing skips clone size in some rows; elsewhere it reads once, few, many or a size class.

>.|TRBJ2-7|TRBV30|.
CAWRSVYEQYF
TGTGCCTGGAGGTCCGTCTACGAGCAGTACTTC
>.|TRBJ1-2|TRBV19|TRBD1
CASSAQGAGGYTF
TGTGCCAGTAGTGCACAGGGGGCCGGTGGCTACACCTTC
>.|TRBJ1-1|TRBV7-9|.
CASSSRALNTEAFF
TGTGCCAGCAGCTCGCGGGCCCTGAACACTGAAGCTTTCTTT
>.|TRBJ2-5|TRBV9|TRBD2
CASSVTSGGAEKTQYF
TGTGCCAGCAGCGTGACTAGCGGGGGGGCCGAGAAGACCCAGTACTTC
>.|TRBJ1-1|TRBV4-1|.
CASSQDHRNTEAFF
TGCGCCAGCAGCCAAGACCACAGGAACACTGAAGCTTTCTTT
>.|TRBJ1-5|TRBV18|.
CASSPSGRVEEPQHF
TGTGCCAGCTCACCCTCCGGGAGGGTTGAAGAGCCCCAGCATTTT
>once|TRBJ1-2|TRBV6-2/TRBV6-3|.
CASSSAGPGGYGYTF
TGTGCCAGCAGCTCCGCAGGGCCCGGAGGCTATGGCTACACCTTC
>.|TRBJ1-2|TRBV5-1|.
CASSLAGGPTNYGYTF
TGCGCCAGCAGCTTGGCCGGAGGGCCGACTAACTATGGCTACACCTTC
>.|TRBJ1-1|TRBV29-1|.
CSIGRNTEAFF
TGCAGCATAGGGAGGAACACTGAAGCTTTCTTT
>.|TRBJ1-2|TRBV18|.
CASSPLPVNYGYTF
TGTGCCAGCTCACCACTCCCAGTTAACTATGGCTACACCTTC
>.|TRBJ1-1|TRBV28|.
CASKTGWNTEAFF
TGTGCCAGCAAGACAGGTTGGAACACTGAAGCTTTCTTT
>once|TRBJ1-4|TRBV7-9|TRBD1
CASSLETGGNEKLFF
TGTGCCAGCAGCTTAGAAACAGGGGGTAATGAAAAACTGTTTTTT
>.|TRBJ1-1|TRBV5-1|.
CASSLGPRSGEAFF
TGCGCCAGCAGCTTGGGTCCCCGGTCTGGTGAAGCTTTCTTT
>.|TRBJ2-4|TRBV6-1|TRBD1
CASSGTGGRSAKNIQYF
TGTGCCAGCAGTGGGACAGGGGGAAGGTCGGCCAAAAACATTCAGTACTTC
>.|TRBJ2-5|TRBV5-6|.
CASSLGGGPPQETQYF
TGTGCCAGCAGCTTGGGTGGGGGGCCCCCGCAAGAGACCCAGTACTTC
>.|TRBJ1-2|TRBV24-1|.
CATSDRTSGYTF
TGTGCCACCAGTGACAGGACGAGTGGCTACACCTTC
>.|TRBJ2-1|TRBV7-8|.
CASSLAGSRSSYNEQFF
TGTGCCAGCAGCTTAGCGGGCAGCCGAAGCTCCTACAATGAGCAGTTCTTC
>.|TRBJ1-2|TRBV7-9|TRBD1
CASSRDRGSGGYTF
TGTGCCAGCAGCAGGGACAGGGGATCGGGCGGCTACACCTTC
>once|TRBJ2-5|TRBV19|TRBD1
CASSLGQGETETQYF
TGTGCCAGTAGTTTGGGACAGGGCGAAACTGAGACCCAGTACTTC
>.|TRBJ1-1|TRBV11-1|.
CASSLKDHTEAFF
TGTGCCAGCAGCTTAAAGGATCACACTGAAGCTTTCTTT
>.|TRBJ1-2|TRBV27|.
CASSLLKGGVGYTF
TGTGCCAGCAGTTTATTAAAAGGAGGGGTTGGCTACACCTTC
>.|TRBJ2-1|TRBV9|TRBD2
CASGPLAGGPSEQFF
TGTGCCAGCGGACCACTAGCGGGGGGGCCGAGTGAGCAGTTCTTC
>.|TRBJ1-1|TRBV18|.
CASSPPGARRNTEAFF
TGTGCCAGCTCACCACCGGGGGCCAGGAGGAACACTGAAGCTTTCTTT
>.|TRBJ1-6|TRBV25-1|.
CASSEFKGYNSPLHF
TGTGCCAGCAGTGAATTCAAGGGTTATAATTCACCCCTCCACTTT
>.|TRBJ1-1|TRBV7-2|.
CASSLGPLRGTEAFF
TGTGCCAGCAGCTTGGGACCCCTCCGTGGGACTGAAGCTTTCTTT
>.|TRBJ2-7|TRBV25-1|TRBD2
CASSEASGGPYEQYF
TGTGCCAGCAGTGAAGCTAGCGGGGGTCCTTACGAGCAGTACTTC
>few|TRBJ2-3|TRBV3-1/TRBV3-2|TRBD2
CASSLGTKSTDTQYF
TGTGCCAGCAGCCTCGGGACTAAATCCACAGATACGCAGTATTTT
>few|TRBJ1-1|TRBV6-5|.
CASRSGLLGGTEAFF
TGTGCCAGCAGGTCCGGGCTTCTCGGAGGAACTGAAGCTTTCTTT
>.|TRBJ2-5|TRBV2|.
CASSEWVGGETQYF
TGTGCCAGCAGTGAATGGGTGGGAGGAGAGACCCAGTACTTC
>few|TRBJ2-7|TRBV30|.
CAWNMDSATYEQYF
TGTGCCTGGAATATGGACAGCGCTACCTACGAGCAGTACTTC
>.|TRBJ2-5|TRBV20-1|.
CSASTGTTNGQTQYF
TGCAGTGCTAGTACCGGGACCACCAACGGGCAGACCCAGTACTTC
>.|TRBJ2-1|TRBV24-1|TRBD2
CATSTSGSGNEQFF
TGTGCCACCAGTACTAGCGGGAGCGGGAATGAGCAGTTCTTC
>.|TRBJ2-2|TRBV25-1|.
CASSPHEGDRTGELFF
TGTGCCAGCAGCCCCCACGAAGGGGATCGGACCGGGGAGCTGTTTTTT
>.|TRBJ2-7|TRBV6-5|.
CASSYGGGDLSYEQYF
TGTGCCAGCAGTTACGGGGGCGGGGATCTGTCCTACGAGCAGTACTTC
>.|TRBJ1-1|TRBV19|TRBD1
CASSIRGTGGRVTEAFF
TGTGCCAGTAGTATAAGAGGTACAGGGGGCAGGGTCACTGAAGCTTTCTTT
>.|TRBJ1-6|TRBV30|.
CASEGFRSPLHF
TGTGCCTCTGAGGGGTTTCGGTCACCCCTCCACTTT
>.|TRBJ1-2|TRBV29-1|.
CSVEETGPLNYGYTF
TGCAGCGTTGAAGAGACAGGCCCCCTTAACTATGGCTACACCTTC
>.|TRBJ2-2|TRBV7-3|TRBD1
CASSLPTGTGPIGELFF
TGTGCCAGCAGCTTACCGACCGGGACAGGGCCCATCGGGGAGCTGTTTTTT
>.|TRBJ1-1|TRBV7-2|.
CASSPRGLEAFF
TGTGCCAGCAGCCCACGGGGATTGGAAGCTTTCTTT
>.|TRBJ1-1|TRBV6-5|TRBD1
CATRQGARAEAFF
TGTGCCACGAGACAGGGGGCGCGGGCTGAAGCTTTCTTT
>.|TRBJ1-2|TRBV9|TRBD1
CASSVTSTGTHGYTF
TGTGCCAGCAGCGTGACCTCGACAGGGACCCATGGCTACACCTTC
>.|TRBJ2-2|TRBV5-5|.
CASSLEAGELFF
TGTGCCAGCAGCTTGGAGGCCGGGGAGCTGTTTTTT
>.|TRBJ1-2|TRBV19|TRBD1
CASSIPDRVGDGYTF
TGTGCCAGTAGTATACCGGACAGGGTCGGCGATGGCTACACCTTC
>.|TRBJ1-5|TRBV6-5|TRBD1
CASSYSTGVQPQHF
TGTGCCAGCAGTTACTCGACAGGGGTTCAGCCCCAGCATTTT
>.|TRBJ2-1|TRBV6-6|.
CASSPLRGGPVDNEQFF
TGTGCCAGCAGTCCCCTAAGGGGGGGCCCTGTGGACAATGAGCAGTTCTTC
>.|TRBJ1-5|TRBV19|.
CASSEGPQGNQPQHF
TGTGCCAGTAGTGAGGGACCCCAGGGAAATCAGCCCCAGCATTTT